This T cell receptor (beta chain) derives from a study of blood T cell repertoires in COVID-19. Study in general: The United States, Italy and Spain were the sources of the acute and convalescent COVID-19 samples.

Everyone who took part was 18 to 89 years old, and they came from about two dozen US areas. The CDR3 is made up of 16 amino acids. The germline V gene has CDR1 SGHNT and CDR2 YYREEE (reference sequence). Trimming pared 0 bases from V and 0 bases from J, leaving 10 bases between. Original processing notes: Estimation of nucleated cell counts was performed using reference gene primer amplification. Data came from immunoSEQ multiplex PCR; TCRdb stores just in-frame clones and leaves some out. V and J calls and clone size are given by that table; D and trimming were obtained from the DNA. The table has about 220,000 clones, approximately 88% seen once.

The TCR comes from a woman between 35 and 50 years old with acute COVID-19. Sequencing was done on a sample of PBMCs or T cells enriched from blood (not recorded which). This chain connects TRBV5-4 to TRBJ1-3; D remains ambiguous. The CDR3 sequence: CASSLGQVNSGNTIYF. The CDR3 DNA follows: TGTGCCAGCAGCTTGGGGCAGGTTAACTCTGGAAACACCATATATTTT.